Here is one T cell receptor beta chain with its context. The target antigen is unknown. V was shortened by 4 bases and J by 1 base, with 11 bases between the two germline ends. Germline CDR1 is SGHKS and CDR2 is YYEKEE (reference sequence). CDR3 length: 14 amino acids. Only in-frame clones appear in the TCRdb table, and some are missing; sequencing was by immunoSEQ multiplex PCR. The table includes approximately 54,000 clones, around 81% detected once. This record belongs to a study of OX40 agonist ivuxolimab in advanced cancers. For the study at large: Patient treatment consisted of intravenous ivuxolimab administration every 2 weeks at 0.01 to 10 mg/kg.

Notes on the study in general: Clonal expansion in partial responders at 0.1-3.0 mg/kg ranked among the lowest.

The TCR comes from an adult with an advanced solid tumor such as melanoma, head and neck, liver or kidney cancer. V and J are TRBV5-5 and TRBJ2-5, with D perhaps TRBD2 (5 bases). The sample consisted of CD4+ or CD8+ T cells sorted from blood, taken in a trial of the OX40 agonist ivuxolimab. The CDR3, as DNA: TGTGCCAGCAGCCCCTCGAGGGCCCAAGAGACCCAGTACTTC. Protein sequence: CASSPSRAQETQYF.